Presented here are 22 T cell receptor beta chains from one specimen sequenced in a study of T cell responses to AZD1222 COVID-19 vaccine. Repertoires were generated with immunoSEQ multiplex PCR, while TCRdb's copy carries only in-frame clones and drops some. In the table there are 130,000 or so clones, around nine tenths of which are singletons. The specimen comprised peripheral blood, sampled on day 0 of AZD1222 vaccination. The source of these receptors is an adult in good health.

The V call is TRBV19, the J call TRBJ1-6, with D unresolved. The V gene lost 5 bases and the J gene lost 10 bases, with 12 bases spanning the gap. The CDR3 sequence is 13 residues long. The germline V gene has CDR1 LNHDA and CDR2 SQIVND (reference sequence). In DNA, the CDR3 is TGTGCCAGTAGTCCCACCCAAGGGTCACCCCTCCACTTT. This sequence encodes CASSPTQGSPLHF.

This clone was detected only a few times. The DNA of the CDR3 is TGTGCCAGCATCCGGGACAGGGTCGAGCAGTACTTC. It yields the protein CASIRDRVEQYF. The chain joins TRBV6-5 to TRBJ2-7; 9 nucleotides match TRBD1. CDR3 size: 12 residues. Germline V lookup: CDR1 MNHEY, CDR2 SVGAGI. With 7 bases clipped from V and 6 bases from J, the junction kept 4 bases outside the gene matches.

The chain couples TRBV7-9 to TRBJ1-4; TRBD1 matches 8 bases. J was trimmed by 0 bases and V by 2 bases; bases with no gene match: 2. Germline loops: CDR1 SEHNR, CDR2 FQNEAQ (reference sequence). The CDR3 covers 16 residues. CDR3 protein: CASSLKTGATNEKLFF. Written as DNA, the CDR3 is TGTGCCAGCAGCTTAAAGACAGGGGCAACTAATGAAAAACTGTTTTTT.

This clone was picked up a small number of times. This chain links TRBV7-9 with TRBJ1-1; D is uncertain. The germline V and J ends were trimmed by 6 bases and 4 bases, with 3 bases remaining between them. Germline V gives CDR1 SEHNR, CDR2 FQNEAQ (reference sequence). The CDR3 runs 10 residues. The CDR3 is CASRGTEAFF. CDR3 sequence (DNA): TGTGCCAGCAGGGGCACTGAAGCTTTCTTT.

The chain combines TRBV18 with TRBJ2-3; D is undetermined. This CDR3 has 14 residues. V was trimmed by 3 bases and J by 2 bases, leaving 9 bases between them. The V gene's germline CDR1 is KGHSH and CDR2 LQKENI. Here the CDR3 reads CASSPGRTTDTQYF. The DNA of the CDR3 is TGTGCCAGCTCACCGGGCAGGACCACAGATACGCAGTATTTT.

This clone was seen only once. The chain couples TRBV12-3 or TRBV12-4 to TRBJ1-2; TRBD1 agrees at 10 bases. J was trimmed by 8 bases and V by 3 bases; bases with no gene match: 3. The length of the CDR3 is 13 residues. Here the CDR3 reads CASSFRDRGGYTF. CDR3 bases: TGTGCCAGCAGTTTTAGGGACAGGGGAGGCTACACCTTC.

This chain links TRBV18 with TRBJ2-1; TRBD2 matches 9 bases. Losses at the gene ends were 5 bases for V and 7 bases for J; bases not matched to a gene: 12. Germline loops: CDR1 KGHSH, CDR2 LQKENI. There are 16 residues in the CDR3. The CDR3 reads CASSALGSGGKNEQFF. The CDR3 DNA is TGTGCCAGCTCAGCCCTGGGGAGCGGGGGGAAGAATGAGCAGTTCTTC. Filled out from reference TRBV18 and TRBJ2-1, the complete variable domain reads NAGVMQNPRHLVRRRGQEARLRCSPMKGHSHVYWYRQLPEEGLKFMVYLQKENIIDESGMPKERFSAEFPKEGPSILRIQQVVRGDSAAYFCASSALGSGGKNEQFFGPGTRLTVL.

The chain couples TRBV3-1 (or the pseudogene TRBV3-2) to TRBJ2-3, with D perhaps matching TRBD1 (6 bases). V dropped 2 bases and J dropped 1 base, with 10 bases sitting between them. The germline CDR1 and CDR2 sequences are LGHDT and YNNKEL (reference sequence). This CDR3 spans 15 amino acids. CDR3 DNA: TGTGCCAGCAGCCAATACAGGGCGGGCACAGATACGCAGTATTTT. It yields the protein CASSQYRAGTDTQYF.

The V call is TRBV5-5, the J call TRBJ1-5; D gene unclear. Germline lookup yields CDR1 SGHKS and CDR2 YYEKEE (reference sequence). With 3 bases removed from V and 0 bases from J, the gap between germline ends came to 10 bases. The CDR3 sequence is 15 residues long. In DNA, the CDR3 is TGTGCCAGCAGCTCTAATCTATATAGCAATCAGCCCCAGCATTTT. It translates to CASSSNLYSNQPQHF.

The J gene is TRBJ1-1, the V gene TRBV3-1 (or the pseudogene TRBV3-2); D may be TRBD1 (6 bases). V shed 2 bases and J shed 5 bases, with 9 bases lying between them. This CDR3 has 13 residues. In germline, CDR1 is LGHDT, CDR2 YNNKEL (reference sequence). CDR3 loop: CASSQNRVTEAFF. Written as DNA, the CDR3 is TGTGCCAGCAGCCAAAACAGGGTAACTGAAGCTTTCTTT.

The rearrangement uses TRBV2 and TRBJ1-1, with 7 bases aligning to TRBD1. Trimming at V came to 6 bases and at J to 1 base, leaving 5 bases not matched to a gene. This CDR3 has 14 amino acids. Germline loops: CDR1 SNHLY, CDR2 FYNNEI. The CDR3 here is CASSNRGANTEAFF. CDR3 bases: TGTGCCAGCAGCAACAGGGGTGCGAACACTGAAGCTTTCTTT.

For the CDR3, the DNA is TGTGCCAGCAGCCTATGGGTAGCTTCACCCCTCCACTTT. Translated, it gives CASSLWVASPLHF. V usage is TRBV3-1 (or the pseudogene TRBV3-2) and J usage is TRBJ1-6; unclear D gene. The germline CDR1 and CDR2 sequences are LGHDT and YNNKEL (reference sequence). This CDR3 comprises 13 residues. V lost 4 bases to trimming and J lost 9 bases, with 10 bases between them.

The V call is TRBV6-2 or TRBV6-3, the J call TRBJ1-1; D is ambiguous. Trimming took off 2 bases at V and 1 base at J, with 8 bases between the two ends. Germline CDR1 is MNHEY and CDR2 is SVGEGT. The CDR3 totals 14 residues. Written as DNA, the CDR3 is TGTGCCAGCAGTTACAGGCAGCAGAACACTGAAGCTTTCTTT. Amino acids: CASSYRQQNTEAFF.

This clone appeared once. The chain couples TRBV19 to TRBJ2-7; D gene ambiguous. The CDR3 consists of 14 residues. The V end lost 5 bases, the J end lost 5 bases, and 16 bases lay between the germline ends. Looked up from germline, CDR1 is LNHDA and CDR2 is SQIVND (reference sequence). CDR3 nucleotide sequence: TGTGCCAGTAGTCAATATGACCTGGACGACGAGCAGTACTTC. It is translated as CASSQYDLDDEQYF.

The chain has TRBV6-5 and TRBJ2-7, with D maybe TRBD2 (6 bases). This CDR3 region has 14 residues. Germline V gene lookup returns CDR1 MNHEY and CDR2 SVGAGI. V lost 6 bases and J 7 bases, leaving 19 bases between the germline ends. The CDR3 reads CASRTGTSTREQYF. The CDR3, as DNA: TGTGCCAGCAGGACCGGGACCTCGACTAGGGAGCAGTACTTC.

J is TRBJ2-2 and V is TRBV5-1; D might be TRBD2 (6 bases). V shed 1 base and J shed 5 bases, with 12 bases lying between them. The CDR3 is made up of 15 amino acids. Germline V lookup: CDR1 SGHRS, CDR2 YFSETQ. In DNA form, the CDR3 reads TGCGCCAGCAGCTTGTTAGCGGTGGGGACCGGGGAGCTGTTTTTT. Translation gives CASSLLAVGTGELFF. Full variable domain (remainder filled in from reference TRBV5-1 and TRBJ2-2): KAGVTQTPRYLIKTRGQQVTLSCSPISGHRSVSWYQQTPGQGLQFLFEYFSETQRNKGNFPGRFSGRQFSNSRSEMNVSTLELGDSALYLCASSLLAVGTGELFFGEGSRLTVL.

V usage is TRBV11-2 and J usage is TRBJ2-2; D gene unclear. Germline CDR1 is SGHAT and CDR2 is FQNNGV. The CDR3 runs 14 residues. The V gene lost 1 base and the J gene lost 6 bases, with 9 bases spanning the gap. Here the CDR3 DNA reads TGTGCCAGCAGCTTAGTCCCACAAGCCGGGGAGCTGTTTTTT. It codes for CASSLVPQAGELFF.

The J gene is TRBJ1-1, the V gene TRBV7-8; D is undetermined. Looked up from germline, CDR1 is SGHVS and CDR2 is FQNEAQ. The CDR3 runs 17 residues. Trimming pared 1 base from V and 1 base from J, leaving 16 bases between. CDR3 in DNA: TGTGCCAGCAGCTTAGGGGGAGGCTTGAGGGCGAACACTGAAGCTTTCTTT. Translating it yields CASSLGGGLRANTEAFF.

The chain carries TRBV9 and TRBJ1-4; no clear D gene. The V end lost 2 bases, the J end lost 5 bases, and 10 bases lay between the germline ends. Germline V gene sequence: CDR1 SGDLS, CDR2 YYNGEE. The CDR3 length is 14 residues. The CDR3 spells CASSVGSQNEKLFF. The CDR3 region has the DNA TGTGCCAGCAGCGTCGGGTCGCAAAATGAAAAACTGTTTTTT. The variable domain in full, with the rest retrieved from reference TRBV9 and TRBJ1-4, is DSGVTQTPKHLITATGQRVTLRCSPRSGDLSVYWYQQSLDQGLQFLIQYYNGEERAKGNILERFSAQQFPDLHSELNLSSLELGDSALYFCASSVGSQNEKLFFGSGTQLSVL.

The chain uses TRBV5-4 and TRBJ1-1, with 7 nucleotides matching TRBD1. Trimming took 6 bases from V and 3 from J; bases not matched to a gene: 11. The CDR3 contains 15 residues. Germline V lookup: CDR1 SGHNT, CDR2 YYREEE (reference sequence). The CDR3 bases are TGTGCCAGCAATCGGATCGGACAGGCGGACACTGAAGCTTTCTTT. It yields the protein CASNRIGQADTEAFF. Looking up the rest from reference TRBV5-4 and TRBJ1-1 gives the full variable domain: ETGVTQSPTHLIKTRGQQVTLRCSSQSGHNTVSWYQQALGQGPQFIFQYYREEENGRGNFPPRFSGLQFPNYSSELNVNALELDDSALYLCASNRIGQADTEAFFGQGTRLTVV.

The chain carries TRBV9 and TRBJ1-2; D gene uncertain. Germline assignment: CDR1 SGDLS and CDR2 YYNGEE. The CDR3 length is 13 residues. V was pared by 3 bases and J by 2 bases, with 8 bases between. The CDR3 is CASSADINYGYTF. CDR3 nucleotide sequence: TGTGCCAGCAGCGCCGATATCAACTATGGCTACACCTTC.

V and J are TRBV3-1 (or the pseudogene TRBV3-2) and TRBJ2-3; 8 bases line up with TRBD2. The V and J ends lost 4 bases and 7 bases, in that order; junction bases with no gene match: 13. CDR1 and CDR2 (germline): LGHDT, YNNKEL (reference sequence). The CDR3 runs 16 residues. The CDR3 nucleotides read TGTGCCAGCAGCCCACCCCGTAGCGGGGCACAATATACGCAGTATTTT. Protein: CASSPPRSGAQYTQYF.